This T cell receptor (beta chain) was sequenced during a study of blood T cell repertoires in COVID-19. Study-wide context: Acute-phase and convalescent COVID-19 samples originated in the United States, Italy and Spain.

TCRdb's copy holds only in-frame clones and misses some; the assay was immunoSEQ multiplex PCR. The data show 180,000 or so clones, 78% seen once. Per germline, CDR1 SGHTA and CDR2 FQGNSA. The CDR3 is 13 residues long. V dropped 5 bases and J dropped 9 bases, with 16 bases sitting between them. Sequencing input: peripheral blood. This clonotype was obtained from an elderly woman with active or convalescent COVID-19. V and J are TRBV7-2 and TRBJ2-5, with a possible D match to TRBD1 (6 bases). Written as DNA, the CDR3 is TGTGCCAGCAGCACCGGGACACGGGGCTCCCAGTACTTC. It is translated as CASSTGTRGSQYF.